The present entry profiles one TCR beta chain with its context. Its antigen is currently unknown. This sample was taken from a study of cytomegalovirus exposure and HLA in healthy donors. Overall study results and limits: Some V segments, including TRBV6-2 and TRBV6-3, were excluded as indistinguishable. A likely sequencing artifact accounted for one observed cluster of highly shared sequence variants. TCR beta V- and J-gene trimming, according to a later analysis, was linked to a missense DCLRE1C variant. Three chains linked to CMV were shown in vitro to be specific for CMV antigens.

Trimming pared 0 bases from V and 6 bases from J, leaving 5 bases between. In germline, CDR1 is MNHEY, CDR2 SVGAGI. The CDR3 has 13 amino acids. PCR primers comprised 60 Vbeta and 13 Jbeta primers. Method: immunoSEQ multiplex PCR; TCRdb's copy keeps in-frame clones and lacks some. The table includes about 150,000 clones, roughly 79% detected once. The clonotype originates from a woman under 40 in good health and CMV-seronegative. This chain uses TRBV6-5 with TRBJ2-2; no definite D call. Sequenced: PBMCs. The CDR3 coding sequence is TGTGCCAGCAGTTACTCGAGTCCCGGGGAGCTGTTTTTT. Its translation: CASSYSSPGELFF.